Listed below are T cell receptor beta chains from one sample, sequenced in a study of blood T cell repertoires in COVID-19. The protocol was immunoSEQ multiplex PCR, while the TCRdb copy is restricted to in-frame clones and leaves out a portion. The data show about 490,000 clones, 70% to 90% seen once. The sample consisted of peripheral blood. Receptors were obtained from a human donor in a cohort sampled during active COVID-19. The CDR3 runs from the conserved cysteine through the conserved F or W. A D gene is named only where the DNA matches it firmly. Some rows mark clone size as missing; the rest say once, few, many or name a class of expanded clone.

V: TRBV14; size: .; J: TRBJ2-3; D: TRBD2; DNA: TGTGCCAGCAGCCAAGATTTAGCGGGCAGCACAGATACGCAGTATTTT; CDR3: CASSQDLAGSTDTQYF
V: TRBV10-3; size: .; J: TRBJ1-5; D: TRBD1; DNA: TGTGCCATCAGACAGGGGGCGGATAGCAATCAGCCCCAGCATTTT; CDR3: CAIRQGADSNQPQHF
V: TRBV6-5; size: .; J: TRBJ2-7; D: TRBD1; DNA: TGTGCCAGCAGGAATACCGGGACAGGGACCTACGAGCAGTACTTC; CDR3: CASRNTGTGTYEQYF
V: TRBV28; size: .; J: TRBJ2-1; D: TRBD2; DNA: TGTGCCAGCAGTTTTCGGGTTTTTGCGGGAGGGCGAAACAATGAGCAGTTCTTC; CDR3: CASSFRVFAGGRNNEQFF
V: TRBV21-1; size: .; J: TRBJ1-4; D: .; DNA: TGTGCCAGCAGCAAAGCCGTCCCCCGGGACAGGGGTCTACTTTTGAATGAAAAACTGTTTTTT; CDR3: CASSKAVPRDRGLLLNEKLFF
V: TRBV7-8; size: .; J: TRBJ2-5; D: TRBD2; DNA: TGTGCCAGCAGCTTACTAGCGGGAGGCGGGGAGACCCAGTACTTC; CDR3: CASSLLAGGGETQYF
V: TRBV28; size: .; J: TRBJ2-3; D: TRBD2; DNA: TGTGCCATTCGGACTAGCGCGAGCACAGATACGCAGTATTTT; CDR3: CAIRTSASTDTQYF
V: TRBV5-6; size: .; J: TRBJ1-3; D: .; DNA: TGTGCCAGCACCTTCCCAAATGGAAACACCATATATTTT; CDR3: CASTFPNGNTIYF
V: TRBV3-1/TRBV3-2; size: .; J: TRBJ2-5; D: TRBD2; DNA: TGTGCCAGCAGTCGAGGACTAGCGGGAGGGCCGGGGCAAGAGACCCAGTACTTC; CDR3: CASSRGLAGGPGQETQYF
V: TRBV6-1; size: .; J: TRBJ2-7; D: .; DNA: TGTGCCAGCAGTGACGGCTACGAGCAGTACTTC; CDR3: CASSDGYEQYF
V: TRBV27; size: .; J: TRBJ2-2; D: TRBD2; DNA: TGTGCCAGCAGGGGGCGGGAGTTCACCGGGGAGCTGTTTTTT; CDR3: CASRGREFTGELFF
V: TRBV28; size: .; J: TRBJ2-1; D: TRBD2; DNA: TGTGCCAGCAGTTTATTCTTCCCCGCTAGCGGTACTTACAATGAGCAGTTCTTC; CDR3: CASSLFFPASGTYNEQFF
V: TRBV19; size: .; J: TRBJ1-5; D: TRBD1; DNA: TGTGCCAGTAGTCCGGCCGGGACAGGGAATCAGCCCCAGCATTTT; CDR3: CASSPAGTGNQPQHF
V: TRBV19; size: .; J: TRBJ2-7; D: TRBD2; DNA: TGTGCCAGTAGTCCGGGGGGGGGTCCCTACGAGCAGTACTTC; CDR3: CASSPGGGPYEQYF
V: TRBV6-1; size: .; J: TRBJ1-5; D: .; DNA: TGTGCCAGCAGTGAAGCGCTGGGCAGCAATAAGCCCCAGCATTTT; CDR3: CASSEALGSNKPQHF
V: TRBV30; size: .; J: TRBJ1-5; D: .; DNA: TGTGCCCTGGGGCCGGGTCTGGGCCAGCCCCAGCATTTT; CDR3: CALGPGLGQPQHF
V: TRBV18; size: .; J: TRBJ1-2; D: TRBD1; DNA: TGTGCCAGCTCACCACTAGGACAGGGGGTCTCGTGGTATGGCTACACCTTC; CDR3: CASSPLGQGVSWYGYTF
V: TRBV5-1; size: .; J: TRBJ2-5; D: .; DNA: TGCGCCAGCAGCTTGGCGGGGGGCTTACCCGAAGAGACCCAGTACTTC; CDR3: CASSLAGGLPEETQYF
V: TRBV9; size: .; J: TRBJ2-1; D: .; DNA: TGTGCCAGCAGCGACGCCCGCCTTAGCGGCAATGAGCAGTTCTTC; CDR3: CASSDARLSGNEQFF
V: TRBV19; size: .; J: TRBJ2-1; D: .; DNA: TGTGCCAGTAGTATGTCGCAGGGCGCCTACAATGAGCAGTTCTTC; CDR3: CASSMSQGAYNEQFF
V: TRBV6-7; size: .; J: TRBJ2-7; D: .; DNA: TGTGCCAGCAGTTACGATCGGGTGAAGAACTACGAGCAGTACTTC; CDR3: CASSYDRVKNYEQYF
V: TRBV9; size: .; J: TRBJ2-1; D: .; DNA: TGTGCCAGCAGCCGCGGGGCCTACAATGAGCAGTTCTTC; CDR3: CASSRGAYNEQFF
V: TRBV28; size: .; J: TRBJ2-3; D: TRBD1; DNA: TGTGCCAGCAGTTTATGGGGACAGGGTCGCACAGATACGCAGTATTTT; CDR3: CASSLWGQGRTDTQYF
V: TRBV30; size: .; J: TRBJ2-5; D: TRBD1; DNA: TGTGCCTGGAGCCCGGGACAGGGTAGCACGGAGACCCAGTACTTC; CDR3: CAWSPGQGSTETQYF
V: TRBV6-1; size: .; J: TRBJ1-1; D: .; DNA: TGTGCCAGCAGTTATTCGGACACTGAAGCTTTCTTT; CDR3: CASSYSDTEAFF
V: TRBV29-1; size: .; J: TRBJ2-2; D: .; DNA: TGCAGCGTTGAAGCACTAGCGAACACCGGGGAGCTGTTTTTT; CDR3: CSVEALANTGELFF
V: TRBV2; size: once; J: TRBJ2-7; D: TRBD2; DNA: TGTGCCAGCAGTGGAACTAGCGGGTACTCCTACGAGCAGTACTTC; CDR3: CASSGTSGYSYEQYF
V: TRBV5-1; size: once; J: TRBJ1-2; D: TRBD1; DNA: TGCGCCAGCAGCTCGGGACAGGGGTACGGCTACACCTTC; CDR3: CASSSGQGYGYTF
V: TRBV15; size: .; J: TRBJ2-7; D: TRBD2; DNA: TGTGCCACCAGCAGACAGCGGGAGACCCCCTACGAGCAGTACTTC; CDR3: CATSRQRETPYEQYF
V: TRBV5-4; size: .; J: TRBJ1-2; D: .; DNA: TGTGCCAGCAGCTTGGGGAGTAACTATGGCTACACCTTC; CDR3: CASSLGSNYGYTF
V: TRBV28; size: .; J: TRBJ2-1; D: TRBD2; DNA: TGTGCCAGCAGTTCCCCCGGACTAGCGGGAGCGGCGCAGTTCTTC; CDR3: CASSSPGLAGAAQFF
V: TRBV5-1; size: .; J: TRBJ2-1; D: TRBD2; DNA: TGCGCCAGCAGCTTGTTTAGCGGGAGGACCAATGAGCAGTTCTTC; CDR3: CASSLFSGRTNEQFF
V: TRBV2; size: .; J: TRBJ1-3; D: .; DNA: TGTGCCAGCAGTGAGGGGTACAGGTTCTCGGGAAACACCATATATTTT; CDR3: CASSEGYRFSGNTIYF
V: TRBV5-1; size: few; J: TRBJ2-3; D: TRBD2; DNA: TGCGCCAGCAGTTATCGGACTAGCGGGGCTCTCACAGATACGCAGTATTTT; CDR3: CASSYRTSGALTDTQYF